This T cell receptor (beta chain) was captured by sequencing in a study of graft-versus-host responses after intestinal transplantation (dated by TCRdb to 2020 to 2022). Concerning the study at large: The transplants that recipients got were multivisceral, liver-intestinal, or isolated intestinal. Anti-thymocyte globulin induction was given to all recipients, followed by maintenance tacrolimus and steroids for approximately 3 years. Graft-versus-host and host-versus-graft alloreactive T cell clones were tracked in the graft, circulation and bone marrow after intestinal transplantation using bulk TCR-beta CDR3 sequencing. Alloreactive clones were identified by sequencing pre-transplant mixed lymphocyte reaction products and comparing these products with unstimulated pre-transplant donor and recipient T cells. The cohort enrolled some 25 intestinal transplant recipients including one retransplant, and a few patients lacking pretransplant specimens were excluded. A peak of at least 4% donor T cells among recipient peripheral blood mononuclear cells was the definition used for donor T cell macrochimerism. Rather than going through the commercial service, samples from three later patients were sequenced in-house on an Illumina MiSeq and processed with MiXCR. Overall study results and their limits: GvH clones were detected in recipient bone marrow, and some appeared earlier in ileal mucosa or blood, consistent with an intestinal mucosal origin. In patients with donor T cell macrochimerism, the allografts had high GvH to HvG T cell clonal ratios. Early after transplant, declines in HvG clones were associated with peak levels of circulating GvH clones. The relatively low number and heterogeneity of intestinal transplant patients limited the conclusions.

Libraries were built with the immunoSEQ multiplex PCR assay. For most patients, genomic DNA was isolated with the Qiagen DNeasy Blood and Tissue Kit and shipped frozen to Adaptive Biotechnologies for TCR sequencing. For most patients, high-throughput TCR-beta CDR3 sequencing of genomic DNA was performed by Adaptive Biotechnologies. The original pipeline was this. TCR sequencing data were retrieved from Adaptive's ImmunoSEQ software for about 17 patients, whereas a few other patients were processed with MiXCR and VDJtools. CD4 versus CD8 sorting errors were corrected by removing sequences found in both subsets at a frequency ratio below 5:1. CDR3 nucleotide sequences shared between donor and recipient were removed because their origin could not be assigned. To be classed as alloreactive, a clone needed at least 2-fold expansion over unstimulated cells and a minimum CFSE-low frequency of 0.002% (template counts) or 0.001% (read counts). Mappable clones were those detected in sequenced pre-transplant spleen, lymph node, or MLR CFSE-low populations of the donor or recipient. The cumulative frequency of alloreactive clones was calculated as a percentage of all sequences, weighted by copy number. The table was pulled from immuneACCESS by TCRdb, which kept in-frame rearrangements only. Such tables lose some clones; where checked, under half of the loss comes from unresolved V genes, and the rest has no known cause. D and trimming were read from the DNA, whereas the V and J calls and clone size are those reported in that table. This sample lists 30,000 to 40,000 clones; approximately 94% were detected once. Jointly, the top ten make up about 0.2% of the sample.

This clone has just a few counts. Its antigen remains undetermined. No much larger clone is present one base from it, and per-base qualities are unavailable. What the time point label conveys for this sample: cells obtained before transplantation from donor or recipient. CD3+CD4+ and CD3+CD8+ populations were FACS-sorted from unstimulated pre-transplant donor and recipient cells taken from spleen or lymph nodes. CDR1 and CDR2 were assigned from the germline V gene (reference sequence) as SGHNT and YYREEE. The CDR3 holds 13 amino acids from the cysteine to the phenylalanine. Here the CDR3 DNA is all that survives: 39 bases in frame from base 1. V sheds 0 bases and J sheds 4 bases, leaving 2 bases between their ends.

This receptor chain uses TRBV5-4 and TRBJ1-6, with the D gene not confidently named. This clonotype was obtained from a human donor who was the organ donor for an intestinal transplant. The input for sequencing was unstimulated CD4+ T cells sorted from spleen or lymph node cells, taken before transplant. The CDR3 has the sequence CASSLGYNSPLHF. The DNA sequence follows: TGTGCCAGCAGCTTGGGTTATAATTCACCCCTCCACTTT. The CDR3 plus the reference TRBV5-4 and TRBJ1-6 genes for the other parts give the full variable domain: ETGVTQSPTHLIKTRGQQVTLRCSSQSGHNTVSWYQQALGQGPQFIFQYYREEENGRGNFPPRFSGLQFPNYSSELNVNALELDDSALYLCASSLGYNSPLHFGNGTRLTVT.